The T cell receptor beta chain under discussion was sequenced for a study of blood T cells in healthy people across ages. Findings and limits, study-wide: More naive CD4+ cells and higher diversity were found in long-lived than in aged donors.

This CDR3 has 16 residues. Using a J-beta primer mix together with a sample-barcoded 5' primer, a second PCR was run for about 6 to 11 cycles. TCRdb recomputed calls from the 5' RACE reads with MiXCR, one row per CDR3 protein. The sample yields approximately 810,000 distinct CDR3 sequences, under 30% seen once. Concerning this clonotype itself: The antigen is unknown. The junction does not match germline at one end; this may be a read error.

V gene TRBV12-3 or TRBV12-4 combines with J gene TRBJ1-2, with TRBD1 as a possible D gene (5 bases). The TCR sequence derives from an elderly woman in good health. The sample comprised blood. The CDR3 reads CASSLMTAGPKYGYTF. CDR3 bases: TGCGCCAGCAGTTTAATGACAGCAGGGCCAAAATATGGCTACACCTTC.